These 3 T cell receptor beta chains originate from one sample sequenced in a study of CD8 T cells in Susac syndrome. Random hexamers primed reverse transcription of about 0.45 to 1 ug RNA. From the immunoSEQ multiplex PCR reads, TCRdb called clonotypes with MiXCR, one entry per CDR3 protein. This sample has 350,000 to 550,000 distinct CDR3 sequences; 75% to 90% occur once, and the top ten carry roughly 0.1%. The sequenced sample was CD8+ T cells from PBMCs. The receptors originated from a human donor with multiple sclerosis.

This clonotype was seen a handful of times. The rearrangement joins TRBV6-5 to TRBJ1-1; weak D call: TRBD1 (5 bases). The CDR3 totals 15 residues. Germline values: CDR1 MNHEY, CDR2 SVGAGI. The ends were cut back, 0 bases at V and 1 base at J, with 9 bases in the middle. This CDR3 is CASSYSLQGNTEAFF. The CDR3 bases are TGTGCCAGCAGTTACTCCCTCCAGGGGAACACTGAAGCTTTCTTT.

Written as DNA, the CDR3 is TGTGCCAGCAGCCAAGAATTCGGTTTTATTAGGGAAAACAACTATGGCTACACCTTC. This translates into CASSQEFGFIRENNYGYTF. The rearrangement joins TRBV3-1 to TRBJ1-2; no definite D call. The CDR3 runs to 19 residues. V was shortened by 0 bases and J by 2 bases, with 22 bases between the two germline ends. Germline-derived CDR1 and CDR2 are LGHDT and YNNKEL (reference sequence).

CDR3 residues: CASSLEGFNEQYF. CDR3 in DNA: TGTGCCAGCAGCTTAGAGGGGTTCAACGAGCAGTACTTC. The V gene is TRBV5-4, the J gene TRBJ2-7; D is possibly TRBD1 or TRBD2 (5 bases each). V was cut by 2 bases and J by 5 bases, with 11 bases left in between. This CDR3 is built from 13 residues. Looked up from germline, CDR1 is SGHNT and CDR2 is YYREEE (reference sequence). Supplemented by reference TRBV5-4 and TRBJ2-7, the full variable domain reads ETGVTQSPTHLIKTRGQQVTLRCSSQSGHNTVSWYQQALGQGPQFIFQYYREEENGRGNFPPRFSGLQFPNYSSELNVNALELDDSALYLCASSLEGFNEQYFGPGTRLTVT.